The 22 T cell receptor beta chains below were found in one sample sequenced in a study of blood T cells in healthy people across ages. A second PCR of roughly 7 to 11 cycles used a sample-barcoded 5' primer and a J-beta primer mix. MiXCR, applied by TCRdb to the 5' RACE reads, yields one record per CDR3 protein. Altogether around 1,500,000 distinct CDR3 sequences are present, 42% being singletons, with the ten largest covering approximately 7.9%. Sample: blood. Receptors originate from a woman younger than 30 in good health.

This chain links TRBV9 with TRBJ2-5, with 9 nucleotides matching TRBD2. Near its end, the DNA agrees better with TRBJ2-7, so the J call may be wrong. This CDR3 comprises 15 residues. Germline loops: CDR1 SGDLS, CDR2 YYNGEE. In DNA form, the CDR3 reads TGTGCCAGCAGCGCTAGTGGTAGCGGGGGTTACGAGCAGTACTTC. It is translated as CASSASGSGGYEQYF.

The rearrangement joins TRBV7-2 to TRBJ1-5, with a possible D match to TRBD1 (5 bases). The V and J ends lost 1 base and 0 bases respectively, with 10 bases between them. The CDR3 length is 16 residues. CDR1 and CDR2 (germline): SGHTA, FQGNSA. The CDR3: CASSLVVQGSNQPQHF. CDR3 DNA: TGTGCCAGCAGCTTAGTCGTCCAGGGTAGCAATCAGCCCCAGCATTTT.

For the CDR3, the DNA is TGTGCCAGCAGCCCTCTTGCGGGGGGGCACGAGACCCAGTACTTC. As protein: CASSPLAGGHETQYF. V and J are TRBV3-1 and TRBJ2-5; 9 bases line up with TRBD2. From germline, CDR1 is LGHDT and CDR2 YNNKEL (reference sequence). The ends lost 4 bases at V and 5 bases at J; junction bases unmatched: 8. This CDR3 has 15 residues.

This chain uses TRBV4-1 with TRBJ2-7; D is undetermined. Germline values: CDR1 MGHRA, CDR2 YSYEKL. The CDR3 has 14 residues. V was trimmed by 3 bases and J by 1 base, leaving 10 bases between them. CDR3 region: CASSQGKGSYEQYF. For the CDR3, the DNA is TGCGCCAGCAGCCAGGGGAAAGGGTCCTACGAGCAGTACTTC.

This chain connects TRBV4-2 to TRBJ2-2; D is perhaps TRBD1 or TRBD2 (5 bases each). With 3 bases removed from V and 5 bases from J, the gap between germline ends came to 13 bases. The CDR3 extends over 15 amino acids. Germline CDR1 is LGHNA and CDR2 is YNFKEQ. The chain's CDR3 is CASSQTGTGTGELFF. CDR3 nucleotides: TGTGCCAGCAGCCAGACGGGGACGGGGACCGGGGAGCTGTTTTTT.

This clonotype was found a few times. The V call is TRBV29-1, the J call TRBJ2-1; 7 bases align to TRBD1. The CDR3 contains 14 residues. Germline assignment: CDR1 SQVTM and CDR2 ANQGSEA. V gave up 6 bases and J gave up 6 bases; unmatched junction bases: 11. CDR3 sequence (DNA): TGCAGCGTCGATCCCAATACAGGGGCCAATGAGCAGTTCTTC. This encodes CSVDPNTGANEQFF.

The rearrangement links TRBV7-6 to TRBJ2-7; 7 nucleotides match TRBD2. This CDR3 spans 13 amino acids. The V segment lost 5 bases and the J segment 7 bases; nucleotides outside the gene matches: 8. The germline gives CDR1 SGHVS, CDR2 FNYEAQ. Here the CDR3 DNA reads TGTGCCAGCAGCACTGCGGGAGTGAGTGAGCAGTACTTC. It is translated as CASSTAGVSEQYF.

The chain combines TRBV20-1 with TRBJ2-1; weak D call: TRBD2 (5 bases). V was clipped by 0 bases and J by 7 bases, with 16 bases between them. Looked up from germline, CDR1 is DFQATT and CDR2 is SNEGSKA (reference sequence). The CDR3 contains 15 residues. The CDR3 DNA reads TGCAGTGCTAGAGACCCGTGGACTTCTGATAATGAGCAGTTCTTC. Its protein is CSARDPWTSDNEQFF.

This sequence joins TRBV20-1 and TRBJ2-3; D unclear. The V end was cut by 1 base, the J end by 6 bases, with 17 bases between. CDR3 length equals 15 residues. CDR1 and CDR2 from the germline V gene are DFQATT and SNEGSKA (reference sequence). Written as DNA, the CDR3 is TGCAGTGCTAGAGTCCGGTTGGGGTACGGGGATACGCAGTATTTT. It is translated as CSARVRLGYGDTQYF.

The gene calls are TRBV5-1 and TRBJ2-7; 9 nucleotides align to TRBD2. The V and J ends lost 0 bases and 5 bases, in that order; junction bases with no gene match: 9. CDR1 is SGHRS and CDR2 is YFSETQ in the germline V gene. The CDR3 covers 16 residues. DNA of the CDR3: TGCGCCAGCAGCTTGGACCTAGCGGGGTCCCAAGACGAGCAGTACTTC. This encodes CASSLDLAGSQDEQYF.

V gene TRBV20-1 combines with J gene TRBJ2-3, with D perhaps matching TRBD1 or TRBD2 (5 bases each). The CDR3 has 21 amino acids. From germline, CDR1 is DFQATT and CDR2 SNEGSKA (reference sequence). V shed 1 base and J shed 0 bases, with 29 bases lying between them. The CDR3 sequence: CSARGRVGGQNLGRSTDTQYF. DNA of the CDR3: TGCAGTGCTAGAGGTAGAGTCGGAGGACAAAACCTGGGGCGTAGCACAGATACGCAGTATTTT.

A few counts support this clonotype. V usage is TRBV7-9 and J usage is TRBJ2-4; 7 bases align to TRBD2. The J call may be faulty, since TRBJ2-5 better matches the DNA end. Looked up from germline, CDR1 is SEHNR and CDR2 is FQNEAQ (reference sequence). CDR3 length: 17 residues. The CDR3 region has the DNA TGTGCCAGCAGCTTTTCCTACTCGCGGGGGTTGCAGGAGACCCAGTACTTC. It codes for CASSFSYSRGLQETQYF.

CDR3 nucleotides: TGTGCCATCAGTGTGGTTGGCCTGACTAGACCCTACGAGCAGTACTTC. Residues: CAISVVGLTRPYEQYF. The chain has TRBV10-3 and TRBJ2-7, with D tentatively TRBD2 (6 bases). The CDR3 sequence is 16 residues long. Looked up from germline, CDR1 is ENHRY and CDR2 is SYGVKD. V was clipped by 4 bases and J by 2 bases, with 18 bases between them.

Many counts were recorded for this clonotype. The chain combines TRBV11-2 with TRBJ2-3; 8 bases agree with TRBD2. Germline V gives CDR1 SGHAT, CDR2 FQNNGV. Trimming took 1 base from V and 7 from J; bases not matched to a gene: 4. This CDR3 comprises 14 residues. Written as DNA, the CDR3 is TGTGCCAGCAGCTTAGCGGGGGGGCAAAATACGCAGTATTTT. Amino acids: CASSLAGGQNTQYF.

CDR3 sequence (DNA): TGTGCCAGCAGCGGTGGACAGGGGGAAATCTACGAGCAGTACTTC. Translated: CASSGGQGEIYEQYF. J is TRBJ2-7 and V is TRBV11-2; TRBD1 matches at 10 bases. Trimming at V came to 5 bases and at J to 3 bases, leaving 7 bases not matched to a gene. CDR1 is SGHAT and CDR2 is FQNNGV in the germline V gene. This CDR3 is 15 amino acids long.

This clonotype was seen more than once but under ten times. At one of its ends the junction is not consistent with the germline gene, which may arise from a read error. This chain joins TRBV20-1 and TRBJ2-7, with D perhaps TRBD2 (5 bases). The CDR3 loop spans 14 amino acids. CDR1 and CDR2 (germline): DFQATT, SNEGSKA (reference sequence). CDR3 sequence reads: CSAGETGSGYEQYF. CDR3 coding DNA: TGCAGTGCTGGAGAGACCGGTTCGGGGTACGAGCAGTACTTC.

This clonotype was recorded at least ten times. An end of the junction does not agree with germline; a read error may underlie this. The V gene is TRBV5-1, the J gene TRBJ1-2; D unclear. CDR1 and CDR2 (germline): SGHRS, YFSETQ. This CDR3 is built from 12 residues. CDR3 residues: CASSLEGGGYTF. The CDR3, as DNA: TGTGCCAGCAGTTTAGAGGGAGGGGGCTACACCTTC.

This clonotype showed up just a few times. This chain links TRBV3-1 with TRBJ2-1; D may be TRBD2 (5 bases). V lost 3 bases to trimming and J lost 8 bases, with 8 bases between them. Germline V gene sequence: CDR1 LGHDT, CDR2 YNNKEL (reference sequence). The CDR3 contains 12 residues. CDR3 in amino acids: CASSHRGDEQFF. Written as DNA, the CDR3 is TGTGCCAGCAGCCACCGGGGAGATGAGCAGTTCTTC.

This clonotype was detected only once. V and J are TRBV2 and TRBJ1-6; 10 bases map to TRBD1. Germline CDR1 reads SNHLY; CDR2 reads FYNNEI. V lost 7 bases and J lost 9; bases outside the gene matches: 6. This CDR3 region has 14 residues. In DNA, the CDR3 is TGTGCCAGCAACGGACAGGGGGGGGGTTCACCCCTCCACTTT. It is translated as CASNGQGGGSPLHF. Supplemented by reference TRBV2 and TRBJ1-6, the full variable domain reads EPEVTQTPSHQVTQMGQEVILRCVPISNHLYFYWYRQILGQKVEFLVSFYNNEISEKSEIFDDQFSVERPDGSNFTLKIRSTKLEDSAMYFCASNGQGGGSPLHFGNGTRLTVT.

The rearrangement uses TRBV7-8 and TRBJ2-7; 12 positions agree with TRBD2. Germline V lookup: CDR1 SGHVS, CDR2 FQNEAQ. V shed 1 base and J 0 bases; nucleotides not matched to a gene: 4. The CDR3 covers 17 residues. CDR3 amino acids: CASSLGTSGRNSYEQYF. Written as DNA, the CDR3 is TGTGCCAGCAGCTTAGGTACTAGCGGGAGGAACTCCTACGAGCAGTACTTC.

This clonotype has just a few counts. V is TRBV27 and J is TRBJ2-7, with no clear D. Trimming cost V 4 bases and J 0 bases, with 7 bases left between them. The CDR3 is made up of 13 amino acids. Germline-derived CDR1 and CDR2 are MNHEY and SMNVEV (reference sequence). The CDR3 is CASSWADSYEQYF. CDR3 sequence (DNA): TGTGCCAGCAGTTGGGCGGACTCCTACGAGCAGTACTTC.

This clonotype was seen a handful of times. The gene calls are TRBV6-2 or TRBV6-3 and TRBJ1-1; D unresolved. Germline V gene lookup returns CDR1 MNHEY and CDR2 SVGEGT. V was trimmed by 4 bases and J by 6 bases, leaving 18 bases between them. The CDR3 runs 15 residues. The CDR3 bases are TGTGCCAGCAGTTCCGCCGACTCTCCCGGCGCTGAAGCTTTCTTT. This gives the protein CASSSADSPGAEAFF.